Presented here are 5 T cell receptor beta chains from one specimen sequenced in a study of beta chain features in type 1 diabetes. No antigen has been assigned to these receptors. Study-level points and caveats: TCRB CDR3s from Type 1 diabetes patients were moderately but significantly shorter in all four CD4+ subsets.

The authors reverse transcribed all of the isolated RNA, so sequencing captured expressed TCRB transcripts. Profiled with immunoSEQ multiplex PCR; TCRdb holds only in-frame clones, not every one. The sample yields 150,000 to 200,000 clones, 50% to 70% seen once. Sample: naive CD4+ T cells from blood. These receptors were obtained from a man under 40 with type 1 diabetes.

The rearrangement joins TRBV9 to TRBJ2-5; D unclear. The germline V gene has CDR1 SGDLS and CDR2 YYNGEE. This CDR3 comprises 16 residues. V was cut by 2 bases and J by 5 bases, with 19 bases left in between. CDR3 nucleotide sequence: TGTGCCAGCAGCGTTGGGGTGGCGCTCGCCCAGGAGACCCAGTACTTC. Amino acid sequence: CASSVGVALAQETQYF.

The chain joins TRBV19 to TRBJ1-1; D gene uncertain. CDR1 is LNHDA and CDR2 is SQIVND in the germline V gene (reference sequence). This CDR3 spans 13 amino acids. Trimming pared 5 bases from V and 1 base from J, leaving 8 bases between. The CDR3 sequence: CASSPVWNTEAFF. The CDR3 DNA is TGTGCCAGTAGTCCCGTTTGGAACACTGAAGCTTTCTTT.

The chain links TRBV7-9 to TRBJ2-5; 13 nucleotides agree with TRBD2. The CDR3 has 15 residues. Trimming removed 5 bases from V and 4 bases from J; junction bases left unmatched: 4. Looked up from germline, CDR1 is SEHNR and CDR2 is FQNEAQ (reference sequence). The CDR3 region is CASSRLAGGTETQYF. The CDR3 nucleotides read TGTGCCAGCAGCAGACTAGCGGGGGGCACAGAGACCCAGTACTTC.

The chain joins TRBV7-9 to TRBJ2-7, with 8 bases matching TRBD1. The trim removed 3 bases at V and 5 bases at J, leaving 6 bases unmatched. The length of the CDR3 is 14 residues. CDR1 and CDR2 from the germline V gene are SEHNR and FQNEAQ (reference sequence). DNA of the CDR3: TGTGCCAGCAGCTTGACAGGGGTGGTAAACGAGCAGTACTTC. Amino acid sequence: CASSLTGVVNEQYF.

The V and J genes are TRBV11-2 and TRBJ2-3, with 10 bases aligning to TRBD2. Germline assignment: CDR1 SGHAT and CDR2 FQNNGV. This CDR3 comprises 15 residues. V was clipped by 4 bases and J by 3 bases; unmatched bases: 4. The CDR3, as DNA: TGTGCCAGCAGCTCCGGACTAGCGGAGACAGATACGCAGTATTTT. Translated: CASSSGLAETDTQYF.